This TCR beta chain was documented in a study of cytomegalovirus exposure and HLA in healthy donors. Study context: The 90 to 150 validation repertoires used the same platform as the 500 to 700 first-cohort repertoires, a later analysis reported.

Turning to this clone: The target antigen is unknown.

Trimming took off 1 base at V and 4 bases at J, with 8 bases between the two ends. Germline assignment: CDR1 SGHRS and CDR2 YFSETQ. This CDR3 has 13 residues. Only in-frame clones appear in the TCRdb table, and some are missing; sequencing was by immunoSEQ multiplex PCR. Of over 200,000 clones listed, less than 90% are singletons. Broader study findings: Cytomegalovirus association was listed for 150 to 200 TCR beta chains.

The chain carries TRBV5-1 and TRBJ1-2; possible D gene TRBD1, 6 bases. Specimen: PBMCs. The source is a woman between 18 and 29 years old in good health and CMV-seronegative. The CDR3 region is CASSLPGVYGYTF. Written as DNA, the CDR3 is TGCGCCAGCAGCTTGCCAGGGGTCTATGGCTACACCTTC.